What follows are 32 T cell receptor beta chains derived from one specimen sequenced in a study of T-cell reconstitution after alpha-beta-depleted transplantation in children. Unique molecular identifiers were built into the TCRbeta library. MiXCR, applied by TCRdb to the PCR reads, yields one record per CDR3 protein. The data hold some 340,000 distinct CDR3 sequences, with about a tenth observed a single time. The material sequenced was PBMCs from the stem cell graft donor, taken from the stem cell graft. These receptors were collected from a human donor who donated a stem cell graft to a child with acute lymphoblastic leukemia.

Only a few counts were recorded for this clonotype. The V call is TRBV10-3, the J call TRBJ1-3; 8 bases map to TRBD1. Losses at the gene ends were 6 bases for V and 0 bases for J; bases not matched to a gene: 13. There are 18 residues in the CDR3. Germline values: CDR1 ENHRY, CDR2 SYGVKD. CDR3 DNA sequence: TGTGCCATCAGCGACACGCATACTACAGGGGGCTCTGGAAACACCATATATTTT. Protein: CAISDTHTTGGSGNTIYF.

This clonotype was seen many times. V and J are TRBV6-2 or TRBV6-3 and TRBJ1-1; 7 nucleotides align to TRBD1. CDR1 and CDR2 from the germline V gene are MNHEY and SVGEGT. V lost 2 bases and J lost 5; bases outside the gene matches: 17. This CDR3 region has 18 residues. As DNA, the CDR3 is TGTGCCAGCAGTTACCTTTTAGGGGGCGGTTTAGTGAGGACTGAAGCTTTCTTT. This translates into CASSYLLGGGLVRTEAFF.

This clonotype has just a few counts. V gene TRBV10-3 combines with J gene TRBJ2-5; 7 positions agree with TRBD1. Germline values: CDR1 ENHRY, CDR2 SYGVKD. Losses at the gene ends were 6 bases for V and 3 bases for J; bases not matched to a gene: 4. This CDR3 region has 13 residues. The CDR3 sequence is CAIRGTAKETQYF. The CDR3 DNA follows: TGTGCCATCAGGGGGACAGCCAAAGAGACCCAGTACTTC.

At least ten counts were recorded for this clonotype. J is TRBJ2-1 and V is TRBV7-3; 7 nucleotides agree with TRBD2. The V and J ends lost 1 base and 7 bases, in that order; junction bases with no gene match: 10. The CDR3 is 16 amino acids. Germline V gene sequence: CDR1 SGHTA, CDR2 FQGTGA. CDR3 residues: CASSLMGGRANNEQFF. In nucleotides, the CDR3 is TGTGCCAGCAGCTTAATGGGTGGGAGGGCCAATAATGAGCAGTTCTTC.

This clonotype was picked up many times. The genes are TRBV5-5 and TRBJ2-5; D may be TRBD1 (5 bases). Trimming removed 4 bases from V and 2 bases from J, with 12 bases in between. Germline V CDR1 and CDR2: SGHKS, YYEKEE (reference sequence). The CDR3 runs 14 residues. CDR3 in DNA: TGTGCCAGCAGCCGGAAGGACATACAAGAGACCCAGTACTTC. It encodes CASSRKDIQETQYF.

The rearrangement uses TRBV20-1 and TRBJ1-6, with D maybe TRBD1 (5 bases). Germline lookup yields CDR1 DFQATT and CDR2 SNEGSKA (reference sequence). The CDR3 has 14 residues. Trimming took 3 bases from V and 9 from J, leaving 15 bases between them. The DNA for the CDR3 is TGCAGTGCTAGGGATCCGAGGAGGGGTTCACCCCTCCACTTT. Residues: CSARDPRRGSPLHF.

The chain carries TRBV5-1 and TRBJ1-2; maybe TRBD1 (6 bases). Germline V gene data show CDR1 as SGHRS and CDR2 as YFSETQ. CDR3 size: 15 residues. V lost 4 bases, J lost 7 bases, and 20 bases lay in between. The DNA for the CDR3 is TGCGCCAGCAGCCCGGGAGCGGGGGCGCGTGGTGGCTACACCTTC. Its translation: CASSPGAGARGGYTF.

V gene TRBV20-1 combines with J gene TRBJ2-1, with no clear D. V was cut by 6 bases and J by 8 bases, with 11 bases left in between. The CDR3 is 11 residues long. Germline CDR1 is DFQATT and CDR2 is SNEGSKA (reference sequence). The CDR3 DNA is TGCAGTGCAACCTACCTCGATGAGCAGTTCTTC. As protein: CSATYLDEQFF.

The rearrangement links TRBV30 to TRBJ2-2; the match to TRBD1 covers 7 bases. CDR3 size: 15 residues. V trimming: 2 bases; J trimming: 4 bases; junction bases outside the gene matches: 7. The germline V gene encodes CDR1 GTSNPN and CDR2 SVGIG (reference sequence). The CDR3 region has the DNA TGTGCCTGGAGTAAAAGGGGGCTCAGCACCGGGGAGCTGTTTTTT. Protein: CAWSKRGLSTGELFF.

This clonotype was seen a few times. V is TRBV5-5 and J is TRBJ2-7; the D gene could be TRBD1 or TRBD2 (6 bases each). This CDR3 region has 14 residues. V dropped 3 bases and J dropped 6 bases, with 16 bases sitting between them. Germline V gene sequence: CDR1 SGHKS, CDR2 YYEKEE (reference sequence). CDR3 region: CASSWGDTLGEQYF. CDR3 sequence (DNA): TGTGCCAGCAGCTGGGGGGACACATTGGGCGAGCAGTACTTC. Variable domain in full (rest from reference TRBV5-5 and TRBJ2-7): DAGVTQSPTHLIKTRGQQVTLRCSPISGHKSVSWYQQVLGQGPQFIFQYYEKEERGRGNFPDRFSARQFPNYSSELNVNALLLGDSALYLCASSWGDTLGEQYFGPGTRLTVT.

This clonotype was counted between two and nine times. J is TRBJ2-7 and V is TRBV7-8, with D tentatively TRBD2 (6 bases). The length of the CDR3 is 15 residues. CDR1 is SGHVS, CDR2 FQNEAQ, per germline. V lost 8 bases, J lost 3 bases, and 20 bases lay in between. The CDR3: CASGPRLGGNYEQYF. CDR3 nucleotide sequence: TGTGCCAGCGGGCCGAGACTAGGAGGTAACTACGAGCAGTACTTC.

There are many counts of this clonotype. This rearrangement joins TRBV12-3 or TRBV12-4 to TRBJ2-1; D perhaps matches TRBD1 (5 bases). Trimming cost V 2 bases and J 6 bases, with 14 bases left between them. The CDR3 is made up of 15 amino acids. CDR3 nucleotides: TGTGCCAGCAGTTTAAGGCTACCCCAGGGCAATGAGCAGTTCTTC. Encoded protein: CASSLRLPQGNEQFF.

This clonotype was seen only a few times. The chain links TRBV29-1 to TRBJ2-5; 8 bases agree with TRBD1. CDR1 SQVTM and CDR2 ANQGSEA come from the germline V gene. The CDR3 loop spans 13 amino acids. The V and J ends lost 8 bases and 5 bases, in that order; junction bases with no gene match: 10. CDR3 DNA sequence: TGCAGCTCGCACAGGGGGACAATGGAGACCCAGTACTTC. This sequence encodes CSSHRGTMETQYF.

J is TRBJ2-7 and V is TRBV15; TRBD1 or TRBD2 may be the D gene (5 bases each). V was trimmed by 11 bases and J by 9 bases, leaving 17 bases between them. CDR3 length equals 11 residues. The germline gives CDR1 LNHNV, CDR2 YYDKDF (reference sequence). The CDR3 DNA reads as TGTGCCGTCGGGACGGCTGGCGGGCAGTACTTC. This gives the protein CAVGTAGGQYF.

The chain carries TRBV4-3 and TRBJ1-2; 8 nucleotides agree with TRBD1. The CDR3 spans 15 residues. J lost 6 bases, V lost 0 bases, and 6 bases had no gene match. The germline gives CDR1 LGHNA, CDR2 YSLEER. Here the CDR3 DNA reads TGCGCCAGCAGCCAAGATTTTGACAGGGGAGATGGCTACACCTTC. This translates into CASSQDFDRGDGYTF.

The table lists this clonotype with a few counts. The chain combines TRBV7-9 with TRBJ2-1, with D perhaps TRBD1 or TRBD2 (5 bases each). Germline loops: CDR1 SEHNR, CDR2 FQNEAQ (reference sequence). The ends were cut back, 2 bases at V and 7 bases at J, with 18 bases in the middle. The CDR3 sequence is 16 residues long. The CDR3 region has the DNA TGTGCCAGCAGCTTACGAGGGACCCCCAAGACGAATGAGCAGTTCTTC. It codes for CASSLRGTPKTNEQFF.

This clonotype has at least ten counts. The chain recombines TRBV4-2 with TRBJ2-1, with 7 bases lining up with TRBD2. V lost 1 base and J lost 7; bases outside the gene matches: 7. Germline V lookup: CDR1 LGHNA, CDR2 YNFKEQ. The CDR3 spans 15 residues. The chain's CDR3 is CASSQAAGARNEQFF. Written as DNA, the CDR3 is TGTGCCAGCAGCCAAGCCGCGGGAGCAAGGAATGAGCAGTTCTTC.

This clonotype appeared a few times. The gene calls are TRBV12-3 or TRBV12-4 and TRBJ2-5; D uncertain. Trimming stripped 2 bases from V and 0 bases from J, with 19 bases between. The CDR3 totals 18 residues. CDR3 loop: CASSLTPGSTWYQETQYF. The CDR3, as DNA: TGTGCCAGCAGTTTAACCCCCGGTTCCACGTGGTACCAAGAGACCCAGTACTTC.

This clonotype has ten or more counts. This chain joins TRBV5-1 and TRBJ1-6, with D possibly TRBD1 on 5 matching bases. Trimming cost V 0 bases and J 4 bases, with 5 bases left between them. CDR1 and CDR2 from the germline V gene are SGHRS and YFSETQ. This CDR3 region has 14 residues. As DNA, the CDR3 is TGCGCCAGCAGCTTGGGGACATATAATTCACCCCTCCACTTT. Encoded protein: CASSLGTYNSPLHF.

This clonotype was detected a few times. The chain uses TRBV7-9 and TRBJ2-3, with TRBD2 identical over 7 bases. Germline values: CDR1 SEHNR, CDR2 FQNEAQ (reference sequence). This CDR3 contains 15 residues. The V and J ends lost 5 bases and 4 bases, in that order; junction bases with no gene match: 9. CDR3 sequence reads: CASSVGTGGADTQYF. The DNA for the CDR3 is TGTGCCAGCAGCGTCGGTACGGGAGGAGCAGATACGCAGTATTTT.

This clonotype was picked up many times. The chain combines TRBV5-1 with TRBJ2-3; TRBD2 aligns across 9 bases. The CDR3 totals 15 residues. The V gene's germline CDR1 is SGHRS and CDR2 YFSETQ. V lost 4 bases, J lost 7 bases, and 10 bases stayed unmatched. The CDR3 spells CASSPLAGAQYTQYF. CDR3 bases: TGCGCCAGCAGCCCCTTAGCGGGGGCACAATATACGCAGTATTTT. The variable domain in full, completed from reference TRBV5-1 and TRBJ2-3, reads KAGVTQTPRYLIKTRGQQVTLSCSPISGHRSVSWYQQTPGQGLQFLFEYFSETQRNKGNFPGRFSGRQFSNSRSEMNVSTLELGDSALYLCASSPLAGAQYTQYFGPGTRLTVL.

This clonotype was seen many times. The chain carries TRBV27 and TRBJ1-2; 7 nucleotides match TRBD1. V lost 5 bases to trimming and J lost 5 bases; unmatched junction nucleotides: 8. Germline loops: CDR1 MNHEY, CDR2 SMNVEV (reference sequence). This CDR3 has 14 amino acids. CDR3 DNA: TGTGCCAGCAGTCTGACAGGGACAGTATATGGCTACACCTTC. Translation gives CASSLTGTVYGYTF.

This clonotype appeared many times. The J gene is TRBJ2-5, the V gene TRBV20-1; no clear D gene. CDR3 size: 10 residues. Germline CDR1 and CDR2: DFQATT and SNEGSKA (reference sequence). Between the trimmed V and J ends, which lost 5 bases and 7 bases, there was a span of 8 bases. The CDR3 DNA sequence: TGCAGTGCTCTCTTATGGACCCAGTACTTC. Its translation is CSALLWTQYF.

The chain employs TRBV7-2 and TRBJ1-5, with 8 nucleotides matching TRBD1. CDR1 and CDR2 from the germline V gene are SGHTA and FQGNSA. CDR3 length: 16 amino acids. J lost 7 bases, V lost 2 bases, and 10 bases had no gene match. The CDR3 sequence is CASSLMAGGSWQPQHF. In DNA, the CDR3 is TGTGCCAGCAGCTTAATGGCAGGGGGCTCGTGGCAGCCCCAGCATTTT.

The chain uses TRBV12-3 or TRBV12-4 and TRBJ2-1; TRBD2 agrees at 9 bases. V was clipped by 7 bases and J by 9 bases; unmatched bases: 10. CDR3 size: 14 residues. CDR3 sequence: CASKRVGAGGEQFF. CDR3 in DNA: TGTGCCAGCAAGCGGGTGGGAGCGGGAGGTGAGCAGTTCTTC.

This clonotype was seen at least ten times. This chain joins TRBV27 and TRBJ2-7; no reliable D call. Trimming left V 4 bases short and J 0 bases short, with 4 bases between. Germline V lookup: CDR1 MNHEY, CDR2 SMNVEV (reference sequence). The CDR3 is 12 residues long. CDR3 DNA sequence: TGTGCCAGCAGTTCCCCCTCCTACGAGCAGTACTTC. As protein: CASSSPSYEQYF.

This clonotype has a count of ten or more. The rearrangement links TRBV7-2 to TRBJ2-7; D perhaps matches TRBD1 (6 bases). V was cut by 2 bases and J by 6 bases, with 14 bases left in between. From germline, CDR1 is SGHTA and CDR2 FQGNSA. The CDR3 has 14 amino acids. CDR3: CASSLRQGWLEQYF. DNA for the CDR3: TGTGCCAGCAGCTTACGCCAGGGGTGGCTCGAGCAGTACTTC.

This chain joins TRBV20-1 and TRBJ2-1; perhaps TRBD2 as D (5 bases). The CDR3 has 12 amino acids. The germline CDR1 and CDR2 sequences are DFQATT and SNEGSKA (reference sequence). Trimming removed 6 bases at V and 7 bases at J, with 13 bases between. The CDR3 protein is CSAAGWGNEQFF. In nucleotides, the CDR3 is TGCAGTGCGGCGGGTTGGGGTAATGAGCAGTTCTTC.

This chain links TRBV20-1 with TRBJ2-1; 7 bases line up with TRBD2. The CDR3 is made up of 15 amino acids. After removal of 0 bases from V and 8 bases from J, the junction contained 10 bases not matched to a gene. Germline V gene data show CDR1 as DFQATT and CDR2 as SNEGSKA (reference sequence). For the CDR3, the DNA is TGCAGTGCTAGAGATACCGGGAGGCCCCCCTATGAGCAGTTCTTC. Protein product: CSARDTGRPPYEQFF.

This clonotype was counted ten times or more. The junction shows a germline mismatch at one end, possibly a read error. The V gene is TRBV20-1, the J gene TRBJ1-1; D ambiguous. CDR3 length equals 14 residues. CDR1 is DFQATT, CDR2 SNEGSKA, per germline (reference sequence). In DNA, the CDR3 is TGCAGTGCGAGAGGATTAGGCCAGAACACTGAAGCTTTCTTT. Amino acids: CSARGLGQNTEAFF.

This clonotype was seen at least ten times. V usage is TRBV12-3 or TRBV12-4 and J usage is TRBJ2-7; D uncertain. This CDR3 has 11 amino acids. Trimming shortened V by 1 base and J by 5 bases, and 3 bases separated the two germline ends. CDR3 DNA sequence: TGTGCCAGCAGTTTAGAGGACGAGCAGTACTTC. Translating it yields CASSLEDEQYF.

This clonotype was seen a handful of times. The V and J genes are TRBV29-1 and TRBJ2-7; TRBD2 is a possible D gene (6 bases). Germline CDR1 SQVTM, CDR2 ANQGSEA. This CDR3 region has 13 residues. V was trimmed by 7 bases and J by 3 bases, leaving 16 bases between them. CDR3 in DNA: TGCAGCGCTTCCGGGAGTTACTTCTACGAGCAGTACTTC. Translating gives CSASGSYFYEQYF.